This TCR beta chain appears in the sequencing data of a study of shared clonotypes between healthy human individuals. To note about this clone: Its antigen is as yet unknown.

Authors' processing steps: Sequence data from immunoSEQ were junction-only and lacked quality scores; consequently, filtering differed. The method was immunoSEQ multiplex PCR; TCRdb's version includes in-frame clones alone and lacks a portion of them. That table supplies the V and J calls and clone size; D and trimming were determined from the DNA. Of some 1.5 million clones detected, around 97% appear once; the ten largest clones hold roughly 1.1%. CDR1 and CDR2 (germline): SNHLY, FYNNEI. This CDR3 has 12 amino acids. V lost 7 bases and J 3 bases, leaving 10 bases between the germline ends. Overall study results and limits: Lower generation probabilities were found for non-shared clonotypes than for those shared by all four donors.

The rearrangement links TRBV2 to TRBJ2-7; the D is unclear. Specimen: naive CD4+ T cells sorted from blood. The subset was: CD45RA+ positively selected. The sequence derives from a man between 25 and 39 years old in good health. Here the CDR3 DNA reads TGTGCCAGCAAGACGGATTACTACGAGCAGTACTTC. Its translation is CASKTDYYEQYF.